This entry concerns a single T cell receptor beta chain. This sample was taken from a study of T cells after yellow fever vaccination. The CDR3 is made up of 18 amino acids. Trimming at V came to 4 bases and at J to 5 bases, leaving 20 bases not matched to a gene. Germline-derived CDR1 and CDR2 are SGHRS and YFSETQ. TCRdb analysed the 5' RACE reads with MiXCR anew, one entry per CDR3 protein. The sample contains around 610,000 distinct CDR3 sequences, approximately 13% of which appear only once. The chain recombines TRBV5-1 with TRBJ2-5, with TRBD2 identical over 7 bases. This sequence originates from a man under 40 who received the YFV17D yellow fever vaccine. The starting material was PBMCs, obtained on the day of the yellow fever booster vaccination. CDR3 coding DNA: TGCGCCAGCAGCGGAACTAGCGAGCTTGCGAGGGCCGGGGAGACCCAGTACTTC. Translated, it gives CASSGTSELARAGETQYF. Complete variable domain (other parts from reference TRBV5-1 and TRBJ2-5): KAGVTQTPRYLIKTRGQQVTLSCSPISGHRSVSWYQQTPGQGLQFLFEYFSETQRNKGNFPGRFSGRQFSNSRSEMNVSTLELGDSALYLCASSGTSELARAGETQYFGPGTRLLVL.